This T cell receptor beta chain was retrieved from a study of human thymus T cells. Corrective heart surgery yielded resections, and these provided the thymus tissue. Germline assignment: CDR1 MGHRA and CDR2 YSYEKL. The V and J ends lost 0 bases and 6 bases respectively, with 15 bases between them. CDR3 length: 16 amino acids. TCRdb keeps only in-frame clones here, not all; method: immunoSEQ multiplex PCR. The data show 65,000 to 90,000 clones, with 85% to 95% seen just once and around 0.037% held by the top ten. The source of this sequence is a girl in the first two years of life with a congenital heart defect but otherwise immunologically healthy. V is TRBV4-1 and J is TRBJ2-1; D is unresolved. The specimen was thymus tissue. Here the CDR3 reads CASSQEARDPPNEQFF. CDR3 sequence (DNA): TGCGCCAGCAGCCAAGAAGCGAGAGACCCCCCCAATGAGCAGTTCTTC.